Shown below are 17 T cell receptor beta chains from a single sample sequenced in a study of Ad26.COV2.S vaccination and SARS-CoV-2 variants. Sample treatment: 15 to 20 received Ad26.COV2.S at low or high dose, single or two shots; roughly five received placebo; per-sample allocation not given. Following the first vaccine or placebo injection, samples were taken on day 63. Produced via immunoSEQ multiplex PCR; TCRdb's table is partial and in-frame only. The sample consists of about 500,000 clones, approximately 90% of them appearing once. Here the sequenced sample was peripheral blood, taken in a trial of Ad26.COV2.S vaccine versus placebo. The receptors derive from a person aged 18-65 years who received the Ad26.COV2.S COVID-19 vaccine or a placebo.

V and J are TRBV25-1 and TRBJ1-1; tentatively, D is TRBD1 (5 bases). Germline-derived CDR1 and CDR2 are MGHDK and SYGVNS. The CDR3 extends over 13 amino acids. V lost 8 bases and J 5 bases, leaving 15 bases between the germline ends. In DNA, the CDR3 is TGTGCCAGCTCCGCGGGGGATCTTACTGAAGCTTTCTTT. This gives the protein CASSAGDLTEAFF.

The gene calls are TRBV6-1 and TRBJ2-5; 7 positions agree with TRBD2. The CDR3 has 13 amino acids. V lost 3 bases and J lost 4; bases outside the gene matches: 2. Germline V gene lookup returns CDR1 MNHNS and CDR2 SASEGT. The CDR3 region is CASSEASGETQYF. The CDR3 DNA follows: TGTGCCAGCAGTGAGGCTAGCGGAGAGACCCAGTACTTC.

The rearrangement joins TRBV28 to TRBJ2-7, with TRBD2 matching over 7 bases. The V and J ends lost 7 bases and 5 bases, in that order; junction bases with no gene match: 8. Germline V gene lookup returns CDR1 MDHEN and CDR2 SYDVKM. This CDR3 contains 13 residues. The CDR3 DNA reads TGTGCCAGCAAAAAAGGCGGGAGCCACGAGCAGTACTTC. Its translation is CASKKGGSHEQYF.

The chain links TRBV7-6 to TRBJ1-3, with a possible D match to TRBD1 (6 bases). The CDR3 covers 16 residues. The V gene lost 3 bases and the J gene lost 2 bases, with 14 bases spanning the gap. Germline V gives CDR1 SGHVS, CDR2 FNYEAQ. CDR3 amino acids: CASSFSTGAPGNTIYF. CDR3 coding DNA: TGTGCCAGCAGCTTCTCAACGGGGGCCCCTGGAAACACCATATATTTT.

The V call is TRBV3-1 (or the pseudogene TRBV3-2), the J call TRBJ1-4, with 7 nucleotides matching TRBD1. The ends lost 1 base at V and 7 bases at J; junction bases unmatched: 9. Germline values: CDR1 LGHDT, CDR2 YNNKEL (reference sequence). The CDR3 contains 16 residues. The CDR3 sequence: CASSQGGTVVVEKLFF. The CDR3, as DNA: TGTGCCAGCAGCCAAGGCGGGACAGTGGTTGTTGAAAAACTGTTTTTT.

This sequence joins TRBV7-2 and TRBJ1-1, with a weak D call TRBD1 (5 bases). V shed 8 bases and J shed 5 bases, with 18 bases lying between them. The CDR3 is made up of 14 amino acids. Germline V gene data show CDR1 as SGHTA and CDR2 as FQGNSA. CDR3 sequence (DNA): TGTGCCAGCTTAATCCCCAGGGAAAGAACTGAAGCTTTCTTT. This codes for CASLIPRERTEAFF.

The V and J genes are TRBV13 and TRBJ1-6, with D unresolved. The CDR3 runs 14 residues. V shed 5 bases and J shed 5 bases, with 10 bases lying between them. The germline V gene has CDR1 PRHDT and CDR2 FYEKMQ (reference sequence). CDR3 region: CASSLGLDNSPLHF. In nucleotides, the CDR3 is TGTGCCAGCAGCCTGGGCCTAGATAATTCACCCCTCCACTTT. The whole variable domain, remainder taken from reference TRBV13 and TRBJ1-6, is AAGVIQSPRHLIKEKRETATLKCYPIPRHDTVYWYQQGPGQDPQFLISFYEKMQSDKGSIPDRFSAQQFSDYHSELNMSSLELGDSALYFCASSLGLDNSPLHFGNGTRLTVT.

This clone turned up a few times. The DNA of the CDR3 is TGTGCCAGCAGCCCCGAGGGCCCAAGTGTCCGTACAGCCCCAAAGAACCACTTT. Protein product: CASSPEGPSVRTAPKNHF. The V call is TRBV5-8, the J call TRBJ1-6; D call uncertain. There are 18 residues in the CDR3. Germline CDR1 is SGHTS and CDR2 is YDEGEE. V dropped 4 bases and J dropped 18 bases, with 35 bases sitting between them.

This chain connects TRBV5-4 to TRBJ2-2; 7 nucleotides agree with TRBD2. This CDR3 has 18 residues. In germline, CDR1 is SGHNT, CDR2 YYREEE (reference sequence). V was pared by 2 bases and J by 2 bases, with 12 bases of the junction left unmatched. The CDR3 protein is CASSFQTSPILNTGELFF. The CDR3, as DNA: TGTGCCAGCAGCTTCCAGACTAGCCCGATACTCAACACCGGGGAGCTGTTTTTT. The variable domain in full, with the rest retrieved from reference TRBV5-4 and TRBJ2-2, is ETGVTQSPTHLIKTRGQQVTLRCSSQSGHNTVSWYQQALGQGPQFIFQYYREEENGRGNFPPRFSGLQFPNYSSELNVNALELDDSALYLCASSFQTSPILNTGELFFGEGSRLTVL.

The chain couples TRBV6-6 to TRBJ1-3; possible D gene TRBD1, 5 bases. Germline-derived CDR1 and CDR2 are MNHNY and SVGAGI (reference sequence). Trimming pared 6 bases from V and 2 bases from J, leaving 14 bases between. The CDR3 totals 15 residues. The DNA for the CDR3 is TGTGCCAGCAGGCCTCCGGGGGGACCTGGAAACACCATATATTTT. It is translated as CASRPPGGPGNTIYF.

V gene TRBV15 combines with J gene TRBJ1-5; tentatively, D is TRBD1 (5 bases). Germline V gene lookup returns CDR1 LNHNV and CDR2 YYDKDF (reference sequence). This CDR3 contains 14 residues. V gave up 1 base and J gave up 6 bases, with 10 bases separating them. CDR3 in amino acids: CATSRGEGTQPQHF. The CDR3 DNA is TGTGCCACCAGCAGAGGAGAGGGGACTCAGCCCCAGCATTTT.

This CDR3 reads CASSQDRLLNEQFF. In nucleotides, the CDR3 is TGCGCCAGCAGCCAAGATCGGCTTCTAAATGAGCAGTTCTTC. The genes are TRBV4-1 and TRBJ2-1; D is unresolved. Trimming took off 0 bases at V and 7 bases at J, with 10 bases between the two ends. There are 14 residues in the CDR3. The germline V gene encodes CDR1 MGHRA and CDR2 YSYEKL.

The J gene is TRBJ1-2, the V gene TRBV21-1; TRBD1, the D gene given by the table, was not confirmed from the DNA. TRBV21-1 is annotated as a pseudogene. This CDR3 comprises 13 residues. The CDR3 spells CASSKASGGSYTF. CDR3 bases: TGTGCCAGCAGCAAAGCTTCAGGGGGAAGCTACACCTTC.

The CDR3 region has the DNA TGTGCCAGCAGCTCGAGCCCTCCAGGGGCTGGAAACACCATATATTTT. Its translation is CASSSSPPGAGNTIYF. The J gene is TRBJ1-3, the V gene TRBV9, with a weak D call TRBD1 (6 bases). Deletions cut 4 bases from V and 2 bases from J, with 16 bases between. The germline CDR1 and CDR2 sequences are SGDLS and YYNGEE. This CDR3 spans 16 amino acids.

The CDR3 protein is CASSLAGDSQPQHF. The DNA of the CDR3 is TGTGCCAGCAGCTTGGCGGGGGATAGTCAGCCCCAGCATTTT. The genes are TRBV5-5 and TRBJ1-5, with a tentative D call TRBD1 (5 bases). Trimming took off 0 bases at V and 6 bases at J, with 10 bases between the two ends. Germline V gives CDR1 SGHKS, CDR2 YYEKEE (reference sequence). This CDR3 has 14 amino acids. Supplemented by reference TRBV5-5 and TRBJ1-5, the full variable domain reads DAGVTQSPTHLIKTRGQQVTLRCSPISGHKSVSWYQQVLGQGPQFIFQYYEKEERGRGNFPDRFSARQFPNYSSELNVNALLLGDSALYLCASSLAGDSQPQHFGDGTRLSIL.

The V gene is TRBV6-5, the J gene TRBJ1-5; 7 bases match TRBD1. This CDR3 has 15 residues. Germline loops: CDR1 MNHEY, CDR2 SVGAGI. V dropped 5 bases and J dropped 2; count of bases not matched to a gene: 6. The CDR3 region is CASSTTGAGNQPQHF. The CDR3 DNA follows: TGTGCCAGCAGTACCACAGGGGCCGGCAATCAGCCCCAGCATTTT.

Written as DNA, the CDR3 is TGTGCCTGGAGTCCGGGACAGGGGGCCCGTAGCTCTGGAAACACCATATATTTT. Translation: CAWSPGQGARSSGNTIYF. The chain links TRBV30 to TRBJ1-3; 12 nucleotides line up with TRBD1. The CDR3 length is 18 residues. Looked up from germline, CDR1 is GTSNPN and CDR2 is SVGIG (reference sequence). V gave up 2 bases and J gave up 0 bases; unmatched junction bases: 8.